These T cell receptor beta chains were read from a single sample in a study of cytomegalovirus exposure and HLA in healthy donors. Produced via immunoSEQ multiplex PCR; TCRdb's table is partial and in-frame only. The sample has roughly 180,000 clones, about four fifths seen once. The sequencing input was PBMCs. These receptors were taken from a man in his thirties or forties in good health and CMV-seronegative. Each CDR3 is given with its conserved first and last residue. A D gene is named only where the DNA matches it firmly. For some rows the clone size is stated as once, few or many, or as a class when expanded; others skip it.

CDR3nt,CDR3aa,d_gene,abundance,v_gene,j_gene
TGTTCCAGCAGCCAAATCCGGGAGGGGGAGGGGAGCTCCTACGAGCAGTACTTC,CSSSQIREGEGSSYEQYF,TRBD2,.,TRBV7-9,TRBJ2-7
TGTGCCAGCAGCTTGGTGACCGACAGGTACTATGGCTACACCTTC,CASSLVTDRYYGYTF,.,.,TRBV5-6,TRBJ1-2
TGTGCCAGCAGTCGCCCGACAGGGAATAGGCTCAATGAGCAGTTCTTC,CASSRPTGNRLNEQFF,TRBD1,.,TRBV6-6,TRBJ2-1
TGCGCCAGCAGCAAAATTACGGACAGGGGGGATACGCAGTATTTT,CASSKITDRGDTQYF,TRBD1,.,TRBV5-1,TRBJ2-3
TGCGCCAGCAGCCAACAAGGAGGGACTAGGGGAGGCACAGATACGCAGTATTTT,CASSQQGGTRGGTDTQYF,TRBD2,few,TRBV4-3,TRBJ2-3
TGTGCCAGCAGCTTGTATGGACTTGGAAACACCATATATTTT,CASSLYGLGNTIYF,.,few,TRBV5-6,TRBJ1-3
TGCGCCAGCATGGGACTAGCCCTCTACAATGAGCAGTTCTTC,CASMGLALYNEQFF,TRBD2,.,TRBV10-2,TRBJ2-1
TGTGCCAGCCACGGACTAGCGGGAACCGGGGAGCTGTTTTTT,CASHGLAGTGELFF,TRBD2,once,TRBV6-5,TRBJ2-2
TGTGCCACCAGCAGAAGACAGGAGAATTCACCCCTCCACTTT,CATSRRQENSPLHF,.,.,TRBV15,TRBJ1-6
TGTGCCGGCAGTGAAAGCGGGATCTTCTATGGCTACACCTTC,CAGSESGIFYGYTF,.,.,TRBV6-1,TRBJ1-2
TGCAGCGTTGACAGGGGGTACGAGCAGTACTTC,CSVDRGYEQYF,TRBD1,.,TRBV29-1,TRBJ2-7
TGTGCCAGCAGCCCCTTAGCGGGGGGCACAGATACGCAGTATTTT,CASSPLAGGTDTQYF,TRBD2,.,TRBV28,TRBJ2-3
TGTGCTAGCAGCCCCTCGGGAGATACGCAGTATTTT,CASSPSGDTQYF,.,once,TRBV4-2,TRBJ2-3
TGCAGCGTTGAGGTTACTGGGCGGAACACTGAAGCTTTCTTT,CSVEVTGRNTEAFF,.,.,TRBV29-1,TRBJ1-1
TGTGCCAGCTCACCCGGTACTGAAGCTTTCTTT,CASSPGTEAFF,.,.,TRBV18,TRBJ1-1
TGTGCCAGCAGCGTAGCAGCTAGCGCCCAAGAGACCCAGTACTTC,CASSVAASAQETQYF,.,.,TRBV9,TRBJ2-5
TGCGCCAGCAGCCAAGGTGTTAAGCAGGGAGGGATCGAGCAGTACTTC,CASSQGVKQGGIEQYF,TRBD2,.,TRBV4-1,TRBJ2-7
TGTGCCAGCAGCCTAGCCCCCGGGGGAGAGACCCAGTACTTC,CASSLAPGGETQYF,.,.,TRBV11-2,TRBJ2-5
TGTGCCATACAGGGGGTAGTGAGCTATGGCTACACCTTC,CAIQGVVSYGYTF,TRBD1,.,TRBV6-6,TRBJ1-2
TGCGCCAGCAGCTTCTCGGGACAGGGACCTAACACTGAAGCTTTCTTT,CASSFSGQGPNTEAFF,TRBD1,.,TRBV5-1,TRBJ1-1
TGTGCCAGCAGCTCCACCATGGACTACCGGAGCAATGAGCAGTTCTTC,CASSSTMDYRSNEQFF,.,.,TRBV2,TRBJ2-1
TGTGCCAGCAGGCTACTAGCGGGGGACAATGAGCAGTTCTTC,CASRLLAGDNEQFF,TRBD2,.,TRBV6-1,TRBJ2-1
TGTGCCAGCAGTTATATAGAGCGGGGGGGCGCGAATGAGCAGTTCTTC,CASSYIERGGANEQFF,TRBD2,once,TRBV6-6,TRBJ2-1
TGTGCCAGCAGTTTTCGACTAGCGGGACTCACAGATACGCAGTATTTT,CASSFRLAGLTDTQYF,TRBD2,.,TRBV27,TRBJ2-3
TGTGCCAGCGGCCCCCCGGCGGACCAAGAGACCCAGTACTTC,CASGPPADQETQYF,.,.,TRBV27,TRBJ2-5
TGTGCCAGCAGTGGCAGGAATAGACATCAGCCCCAGCATTTT,CASSGRNRHQPQHF,.,.,TRBV2,TRBJ1-5
TGTGCCAGTAGCCCCGGGACTAGCGGCTACGAGCAGTACTTC,CASSPGTSGYEQYF,TRBD2,.,TRBV19,TRBJ2-7
TGTGCCAGCAGCTCGGGACTAGCGCCCTACTACGAGCAGTACTTC,CASSSGLAPYYEQYF,TRBD2,once,TRBV7-9,TRBJ2-7
TGTGCCAGCAGCTTAGTATGGACAGACCAAGGAGATGGCTACACCTTC,CASSLVWTDQGDGYTF,.,.,TRBV11-2,TRBJ1-2
TGCGCCAGCAGCTTCGGGGGGCCCCCGGATGAAAAACTGTTTTTT,CASSFGGPPDEKLFF,.,.,TRBV5-1,TRBJ1-4
TGTGCCAGCAGTAGACAGGGGGGTGAAACTGAAGCTTTCTTT,CASSRQGGETEAFF,TRBD1,.,TRBV6-5,TRBJ1-1
TGTGCCAGCTCACAAAGTGTGGTCGGGGCAGATACGCAGTATTTT,CASSQSVVGADTQYF,.,few,TRBV18,TRBJ2-3
TGCGCCAGCAGTGAAGACAGGCCGGCCGACGAAGCTTTCTTT,CASSEDRPADEAFF,.,.,TRBV4-1,TRBJ1-1
TGTGCCAGCGCAAGAGGGTTGGACTATGGCTACACCTTC,CASARGLDYGYTF,.,.,TRBV2,TRBJ1-2
TGTGCCAGCAGCTCAACTAGCGGGGGGGCCTACGAGCAGTACTTC,CASSSTSGGAYEQYF,TRBD2,.,TRBV7-6,TRBJ2-7
TGTGCCAGCAGCCAGCGGGCCCAACGTACCTGGTACTTC,CASSQRAQRTWYF,.,.,TRBV2,TRBJ2-5
TGCGCCAGCAGCCGCCTAGCGGGAACGCCCAATGAGCAGTTCTTC,CASSRLAGTPNEQFF,TRBD2,.,TRBV5-1,TRBJ2-1
TGTGCCATCAGTGAGTCGAAAGGGACAGGGTTAGCCTTC,CAISESKGTGLAF,TRBD1,.,TRBV10-3,TRBJ1-2
TGTGCCAGCAGTGTAGAGGGTCGCTACGAGCAGTACTTC,CASSVEGRYEQYF,.,.,TRBV6-1,TRBJ2-7
TGTGCCAGCAGCTCGGACAGGGGAGGTAATCAGCCCCAGCATTTT,CASSSDRGGNQPQHF,TRBD1,.,TRBV7-6,TRBJ1-5
TGTGCCAGCAGTACCGGGACTAGTCTGAATGAGCAGTTCTTC,CASSTGTSLNEQFF,TRBD2,.,TRBV6-5,TRBJ2-1
TGTGCCAGCAGCTTTTCGACAGGGGATAATTACGAGCAGTACTTC,CASSFSTGDNYEQYF,TRBD1,once,TRBV7-9,TRBJ2-7
TGTGCCAGCAGCTTATCTTGGGGGGATGAGCAGTTCTTC,CASSLSWGDEQFF,.,.,TRBV7-9,TRBJ2-1
TGCGCCAGCAGCTTGGGGACTAGCGGGGGTACGAGCACAGATACGCAGTATTTT,CASSLGTSGGTSTDTQYF,TRBD2,.,TRBV5-1,TRBJ2-3
TGTGCCAGCAGCTTAGCGCTCCTTTTTCGTCGGAATGACAAGACAGATACGCAGTATTTT,CASSLALLFRRNDKTDTQYF,.,once,TRBV7-2,TRBJ2-3
TGTGCCAGCAGCGTATCTGACAGCGGGTACAATGAGCAGTTCTTC,CASSVSDSGYNEQFF,.,.,TRBV5-5,TRBJ2-1
TGTGCCAGCTCACCGGACGCTAGCGGATGGTCTTTCTTC,CASSPDASGWSFF,TRBD2,once,TRBV18,TRBJ2-1
TGTGCCAGCAGCTTCCTGGTGACAGCCCACACAGATACGCAGTATTTT,CASSFLVTAHTDTQYF,.,once,TRBV7-9,TRBJ2-3
TGTGCCAGCAGTTACACCCCGGACAGTAACACCGGGGAGCTGTTTTTT,CASSYTPDSNTGELFF,.,few,TRBV6-5,TRBJ2-2
TGTGCCAGCAGTGGAACCCTTACTAGCGGGAGGAGACATGAGCAGTTCTTC,CASSGTLTSGRRHEQFF,TRBD2,.,TRBV2,TRBJ2-1
TGTGCCAGCAGTCCCCGGCAGGGGGCTTCGATCGGGGAGCTGTTTTTT,CASSPRQGASIGELFF,TRBD1,few,TRBV6-6,TRBJ2-2
TGTGCCAGCAGCCAAGGTGGGGCCTATCCCCAAGAGACCCAGTACTTC,CASSQGGAYPQETQYF,.,.,TRBV14,TRBJ2-5
TGCAGCGTTGGACAGGGGCGTACTGAAGCTTTCTTT,CSVGQGRTEAFF,TRBD1,.,TRBV29-1,TRBJ1-1
TGTGCCATCAGTGAGGGAGGGCAGGGAACCGCTAAATACGAGCAGTACTTC,CAISEGGQGTAKYEQYF,.,once,TRBV10-3,TRBJ2-7
TGTGCCAGCAGCGTAGCTGGCGGGGGGGCTCTACAGTTCTTC,CASSVAGGGALQFF,TRBD2,.,TRBV9,TRBJ2-1